The 12 T cell receptor beta chains presented below share a single source sample, sequenced in a study of CD8+ T cells in alopecia areata. Treatment meaning: oral pan-JAK inhibitor, 5-10 mg twice daily. The authors extracted RNA and reverse transcribed it into cDNA as the sequencing template. The data were produced by immunoSEQ multiplex PCR, yet TCRdb's version contains in-frame clones alone and is incomplete. In the table there are around 100,000 clones, about 60% of which are singletons. This sample comprised CD8+ T cells sorted from blood, obtained around week 55, from a patient treated with tofacitinib. The receptors here all came from a human donor with alopecia areata.

This chain connects TRBV5-1 to TRBJ1-4, with D unclear. Germline loops: CDR1 SGHRS, CDR2 YFSETQ. The CDR3 sequence is 15 residues long. Deletions cut 2 bases from V and 12 bases from J, with 20 bases between. This CDR3 reads CASSFAYRTTGELFF. The CDR3 region has the DNA TGCGCCAGCAGCTTCGCGTACAGAACTACCGGGGAACTGTTTTTT.

This clone came up a few times. The V call is TRBV5-6, the J call TRBJ1-1; D remains unclear. CDR1 and CDR2 from the germline V gene are SGHDT and YYEEEE. Between the trimmed V and J ends, which lost 2 bases and 4 bases, there was a span of 6 bases. The CDR3 runs 12 residues. CDR3 coding DNA: TGTGCCAGCAGCTTTACAGTCACTGAAGCTTTCTTT. It yields the protein CASSFTVTEAFF.

The chain recombines TRBV14 with TRBJ1-2, with D tentatively TRBD1 (6 bases). With 0 bases removed from V and 8 bases from J, the gap between germline ends came to 22 bases. Germline V gene lookup returns CDR1 SGHDN and CDR2 FVKESK. The CDR3 runs 17 residues. Here the CDR3 DNA reads TGTGCCAGCAGCCAAGATACAGGGACGTCATTCGTACGCGGCTACACCTTC. It codes for CASSQDTGTSFVRGYTF.

This clone has only a few counts. The chain couples TRBV10-3 to TRBJ2-4, with D unclear. Germline assignment: CDR1 ENHRY and CDR2 SYGVKD. The CDR3 consists of 17 residues. V was clipped by 0 bases and J by 2 bases, with 14 bases between them. In DNA, the CDR3 is TGTGCCATCAGTGAGTCTGCTGGGTTAGGACCCAAAAACATTCAGTACTTC. The encoded protein is CAISESAGLGPKNIQYF.

V and J are TRBV7-9 and TRBJ2-5; D may be TRBD1 or TRBD2 (5 bases each). Germline CDR1 is SEHNR and CDR2 is FQNEAQ (reference sequence). Trimming removed 5 bases from V and 4 bases from J, with 17 bases in between. This CDR3 is built from 15 residues. CDR3 loop: CASSPEGQGRETQYF. In DNA, the CDR3 is TGTGCCAGCAGCCCCGAGGGGCAGGGTCGAGAGACCCAGTACTTC. Drawing the rest from reference TRBV7-9 and TRBJ2-5, the complete variable domain is DTGVSQNPRHKITKRGQNVTFRCDPISEHNRLYWYRQTLGQGPEFLTYFQNEAQLEKSRLLSDRFSAERPKGSFSTLEIQRTEQGDSAMYLCASSPEGQGRETQYFGPGTRLLVL.

The sample holds a few counts of this clone. The chain couples TRBV5-6 to TRBJ2-7, with 10 bases fitting TRBD1. With 2 bases clipped from V and 5 bases from J, the junction kept 4 bases outside the gene matches. The CDR3 runs to 14 residues. CDR1 SGHDT and CDR2 YYEEEE come from the germline V gene. The CDR3 spells CASSFGTGDHEQYF. The CDR3 DNA is TGTGCCAGCAGCTTTGGGACAGGGGACCACGAGCAGTACTTC.

This chain connects TRBV6-1 to TRBJ2-7, with D maybe TRBD1 (6 bases). Per germline, CDR1 MNHNS and CDR2 SASEGT. Trimming cost V 2 bases and J 0 bases, with 8 bases left between them. This CDR3 has 14 residues. The CDR3 nucleotides are TGTGCCAGCAGTGAATTGGACAGCTCCTACGAGCAGTACTTC. It translates to CASSELDSSYEQYF.

This clone was seen more than once but under ten times. This CDR3 reads CASSGRVLENTGELFF. The CDR3 coding sequence is TGTGCCAGCAGTGGGAGAGTACTTGAAAACACCGGGGAGCTGTTTTTT. The V and J genes are TRBV2 and TRBJ2-2; D is undetermined. CDR3 length equals 16 residues. Looked up from germline, CDR1 is SNHLY and CDR2 is FYNNEI. V was clipped by 4 bases and J by 2 bases, with 14 bases between them.

On this clone: In the same sample, other DNA sequences code for this CDR3. This chain uses TRBV30 with TRBJ1-1; D gene unclear. The germline V gene has CDR1 GTSNPN and CDR2 SVGIG (reference sequence). The CDR3 is made up of 11 amino acids. Trimming shortened V by 0 bases and J by 8 bases, and 7 bases separated the two germline ends. The CDR3 bases are TGTGCCTGGAGTGTTGGGGTAGAAGCTTTCTTT. It translates to CAWSVGVEAFF.

This chain links TRBV19 with TRBJ2-7, with D perhaps matching TRBD2 (5 bases). Germline V gene sequence: CDR1 LNHDA, CDR2 SQIVND (reference sequence). Trimming left V 5 bases short and J 0 bases short, with 14 bases between. There are 15 residues in the CDR3. CDR3 nucleotide sequence: TGTGCCAGTAGTCCCGGGGATTCGAGCTCCTACGAGCAGTACTTC. It codes for CASSPGDSSSYEQYF.

This clone was seen a few times. Germline and junction disagree at one end, which may indicate a read error. CDR3 protein: CASSPGGPADTQYF. Here the CDR3 DNA reads TGTGCCAGCAGCCCGGGGGGGCCTGCAGATACGCAGTATTTT. The rearrangement joins TRBV23-1 to TRBJ2-3; 8 nucleotides agree with TRBD2. TRBV23-1 belongs to the ORF category, with a function that is uncertain. The CDR3 spans 14 residues.

This clone occurred a few times. CDR3 in amino acids: CASSHPDGQGATKETQYF. The CDR3 region has the DNA TGCGCCAGCAGTCACCCGGACGGGCAGGGGGCGACTAAAGAGACCCAGTACTTC. V usage is TRBV23-1 and J usage is TRBJ2-5, with 8 bases that match TRBD1. TRBV23-1 is classed as an ORF, of uncertain function. J was trimmed by 3 bases and V by 3 bases; bases with no gene match: 15. The CDR3 loop spans 18 amino acids.